Presented here are 20 T cell receptor beta chains from one specimen sequenced in a study of shared clonotypes between healthy human individuals. CD45RO-negative cells were positively selected for CCR7, leaving out terminally differentiated effector memory CD45RA+ cells. Profiled with immunoSEQ multiplex PCR; TCRdb holds only in-frame clones, not every one. The sample holds 1.5 million to 2.5 million clones, over 85% seen once. Sample: naive CD8+ T cells sorted from blood. The receptor source for this set is a man aged 18 to 29 in good health.

The J gene is TRBJ1-1, the V gene TRBV30, with TRBD1 as a possible D gene (6 bases). CDR1 is GTSNPN and CDR2 is SVGIG in the germline V gene (reference sequence). V dropped 5 bases and J dropped 1 base, with 11 bases sitting between them. The CDR3 spans 13 residues. CDR3 DNA: TGTGCCTGGGAAAGGACAGAGAACACTGAAGCTTTCTTT. It yields the protein CAWERTENTEAFF.

V gene TRBV6-5 combines with J gene TRBJ1-3; D ambiguous. The CDR3 runs to 15 residues. V lost 10 bases to trimming and J lost 0 bases, with 16 bases between them. CDR1 MNHEY and CDR2 SVGAGI come from the germline V gene. In DNA, the CDR3 is TGTGCCAACCTACACGTCAACAACTCTGGAAACACCATATATTTT. As protein: CANLHVNNSGNTIYF.

This chain links TRBV27 with TRBJ1-2, with TRBD1 identical over 9 bases. The CDR3 runs 15 residues. Trimming took 1 base from V and 8 from J; bases not matched to a gene: 8. Germline V CDR1 and CDR2: MNHEY, SMNVEV (reference sequence). The CDR3 loop is CASSLWGTGREGYTF. The CDR3 nucleotides read TGTGCCAGCAGTTTATGGGGGACAGGGCGGGAAGGCTACACCTTC.

This clone appeared once. The CDR3 here is CASSVDGTRDTF. The CDR3 DNA follows: TGTGCCAGCAGCGTAGATGGGACCAGGGACACCTTC. This chain uses TRBV9 with TRBJ1-2; D may be TRBD1 (5 bases). CDR1 and CDR2 (germline): SGDLS, YYNGEE. V was cut by 0 bases and J by 12 bases, with 12 bases left in between. This CDR3 has 12 amino acids.

The V call is TRBV2, the J call TRBJ1-5; D uncertain. The germline CDR1 and CDR2 sequences are SNHLY and FYNNEI. The CDR3 contains 13 residues. V was shortened by 4 bases and J by 4 bases, with 8 bases between the two germline ends. CDR3 coding DNA: TGTGCCAGCAGTGCCGCGTGGAATCAGCCCCAGCATTTT. It yields the protein CASSAAWNQPQHF.

The CDR3 DNA sequence: TGTGCCAGCAGCCCCTGGTCTACAGGAGGCGAGCAGTACTTC. Amino acid sequence: CASSPWSTGGEQYF. The J gene is TRBJ2-7, the V gene TRBV7-6, with D tentatively TRBD1 or TRBD2 (5 bases each). The CDR3 has 14 residues. Germline V gene lookup returns CDR1 SGHVS and CDR2 FNYEAQ. Deletions cut 5 bases from V and 6 bases from J, with 17 bases between.

The chain uses TRBV5-1 and TRBJ2-1; TRBD2 aligns across 9 bases. CDR1 is SGHRS, CDR2 YFSETQ, per germline. Unmatched junction bases numbered 10, after V lost 1 base and J lost 5 bases. This CDR3 has 17 amino acids. CDR3 DNA sequence: TGCGCCAGCAGCTTGTGGCTAGCGGGACTCCTGGACAATGAGCAGTTCTTC. This encodes CASSLWLAGLLDNEQFF.

This clone was seen just once. J is TRBJ2-7 and V is TRBV10-2; D is uncertain. Trimming removed 3 bases from V and 4 bases from J, with 13 bases in between. The CDR3 sequence is 14 residues long. CDR1 WSHSY and CDR2 SAAADI come from the germline V gene. The CDR3 sequence is CASSDPTSEYEQYF. CDR3 in DNA: TGCGCCAGCAGTGACCCAACGTCTGAATACGAGCAGTACTTC.

The chain has TRBV30 and TRBJ2-7; maybe TRBD2 (6 bases). Trimming cost V 3 bases and J 2 bases, with 11 bases left between them. The CDR3 spans 13 residues. Germline CDR1 is GTSNPN and CDR2 is SVGIG (reference sequence). The DNA for the CDR3 is TGTGCCTGGAGGCCCCGGGAGACCTACGAGCAGTACTTC. It is translated as CAWRPRETYEQYF.

The V call is TRBV27, the J call TRBJ2-1; weak D call: TRBD2 (6 bases). This CDR3 has 15 residues. V lost 6 bases and J 7 bases, leaving 19 bases between the germline ends. In germline, CDR1 is MNHEY, CDR2 SMNVEV (reference sequence). The CDR3 reads CASRLEGAAENEQFF. CDR3 nucleotides: TGTGCCAGCAGGTTGGAGGGAGCCGCCGAAAATGAGCAGTTCTTC.

This chain uses TRBV7-9 with TRBJ2-1; 10 bases line up with TRBD2. Trimming removed 5 bases from V and 4 bases from J; junction bases left unmatched: 5. The CDR3 is 15 residues long. Looked up from germline, CDR1 is SEHNR and CDR2 is FQNEAQ (reference sequence). CDR3 region: CASSPTSGPYNEQFF. The CDR3 coding sequence is TGTGCCAGCAGCCCGACTAGCGGGCCTTACAATGAGCAGTTCTTC.

V gene TRBV9 combines with J gene TRBJ1-3; maybe TRBD1 (5 bases). Trimming took off 1 base at V and 4 bases at J, with 6 bases between the two ends. CDR3 length equals 13 residues. Germline V gene data show CDR1 as SGDLS and CDR2 as YYNGEE. The CDR3 DNA reads as TGTGCCAGCAGCGTATCAGGGGGAAACACCATATATTTT. Protein: CASSVSGGNTIYF.

The chain combines TRBV2 with TRBJ2-2; 7 nucleotides agree with TRBD1. CDR3 length: 13 residues. The V and J ends lost 6 bases and 6 bases, in that order; junction bases with no gene match: 4. The germline V gene encodes CDR1 SNHLY and CDR2 FYNNEI. The CDR3 DNA reads as TGTGCCAGCAGCTCGGGACAGCCCGGGGAGCTGTTTTTT. This sequence encodes CASSSGQPGELFF. The variable domain in full, completed from reference TRBV2 and TRBJ2-2, reads EPEVTQTPSHQVTQMGQEVILRCVPISNHLYFYWYRQILGQKVEFLVSFYNNEISEKSEIFDDQFSVERPDGSNFTLKIRSTKLEDSAMYFCASSSGQPGELFFGEGSRLTVL.

Of note for this clone: The sample carries other DNA sequences with the same CDR3. The chain uses TRBV7-9 and TRBJ1-5, with D possibly matching TRBD1 (5 bases). V dropped 4 bases and J dropped 4 bases, with 11 bases sitting between them. This CDR3 spans 14 amino acids. Germline values: CDR1 SEHNR, CDR2 FQNEAQ (reference sequence). This CDR3 is CASSSGQGNQPQHF. In DNA form, the CDR3 reads TGTGCCAGCAGCTCGGGCCAGGGAAATCAGCCCCAGCATTTT.

A word on this clone: Other DNA sequences in this specimen translate into the identical CDR3. The chain combines TRBV30 with TRBJ2-1; D not certain. CDR3 length: 10 amino acids. V lost 2 bases, J lost 7 bases, and 3 bases lay in between. Germline CDR1 is GTSNPN and CDR2 is SVGIG (reference sequence). CDR3 bases: TGTGCCTGGAGTTTGAATGAGCAGTTCTTC. It is translated as CAWSLNEQFF.

The chain combines TRBV27 with TRBJ2-3, with 7 bases that match TRBD1. Unmatched junction bases numbered 5, after V lost 3 bases and J lost 2 bases. Germline V CDR1 and CDR2: MNHEY, SMNVEV (reference sequence). CDR3 length: 15 residues. CDR3 coding DNA: TGTGCCAGCAGTTTCCCCGGACAGGACACAGATACGCAGTATTTT. It yields the protein CASSFPGQDTDTQYF.

The chain couples TRBV5-1 to TRBJ2-7, with D possibly matching TRBD2 (6 bases). The CDR3 sequence is 15 residues long. Looked up from germline, CDR1 is SGHRS and CDR2 is YFSETQ. Trimming removed 8 bases at V and 0 bases at J, with 18 bases between. Here the CDR3 reads CASRNERASSYEQYF. The CDR3 DNA sequence: TGCGCCAGTAGAAATGAGCGGGCCAGCTCCTACGAGCAGTACTTC.

This clone was recorded a few times. The rearrangement links TRBV7-6 to TRBJ1-5; D is unresolved. In germline, CDR1 is SGHVS, CDR2 FNYEAQ. The CDR3 spans 14 residues. With 2 bases removed from V and 0 bases from J, the gap between germline ends came to 5 bases. The CDR3 DNA sequence: TGTGCCAGCAGCTTATTTGATAGCAATCAGCCCCAGCATTTT. Protein: CASSLFDSNQPQHF.

The chain is built from TRBV6-5 and TRBJ2-1, with D maybe TRBD2 (6 bases). The CDR3 loop spans 14 amino acids. V was trimmed by 4 bases and J by 9 bases, leaving 16 bases between them. Germline CDR1 and CDR2: MNHEY and SVGAGI. Here the CDR3 reads CASSSPTSTAEQFF. CDR3 coding DNA: TGTGCCAGCAGTTCTCCGACTAGTACGGCTGAGCAGTTCTTC.

The J gene is TRBJ2-2, the V gene TRBV7-9; a possible D gene is TRBD1 (5 bases). The CDR3 extends over 16 amino acids. The germline V gene has CDR1 SEHNR and CDR2 FQNEAQ (reference sequence). V lost 3 bases, J lost 6 bases, and 17 bases lay in between. The CDR3 sequence is CASSLGLTDSAGELFF. As DNA, the CDR3 is TGTGCCAGCAGCTTGGGGCTGACGGATTCCGCCGGGGAGCTGTTTTTT.